The 17 T cell receptor beta chains below all came from one sample that was sequenced in a study of blood T cell repertoires in COVID-19. The table came from immunoSEQ multiplex PCR; TCRdb's copy has only in-frame clones and leaves some out. Seen here are roughly 45,000 clones, roughly 80% observed once, and the top ten hold 25% to 35%. The sequenced sample consisted of peripheral blood. The source is a woman in her 70s with acute or convalescent COVID-19.

This chain uses TRBV27 with TRBJ2-1, with 11 bases identical to TRBD2. With V trimmed by 7 bases and J by 0 bases, 8 bases remained unmatched. The CDR3 consists of 17 residues. Germline CDR1 is MNHEY and CDR2 is SMNVEV (reference sequence). CDR3 amino acids: CASTPISGRGSYNEQFF. In DNA form, the CDR3 reads TGTGCCAGCACTCCAATTAGCGGGAGGGGCTCCTACAATGAGCAGTTCTTC.

This chain uses TRBV12-2 with TRBJ1-2; no check of the table's D call, TRBD1, against the DNA was made. TRBV12-2 is a pseudogene locus. This CDR3 spans 15 amino acids. The CDR3 coding sequence is TGTGCAAGTCGCTTATTCCCCCACAGGGGGCCTGGCTACACCTTC. This gives the protein CASRLFPHRGPGYTF.

The chain combines TRBV10-2 with TRBJ1-1, with D unclear. This CDR3 region has 14 residues. V was trimmed by 7 bases and J by 0 bases, leaving 12 bases between them. CDR1 and CDR2 (germline): WSHSY, SAAADI. CDR3 nucleotides: TGCGCCAGCATGTCCAATACAATGAACACTGAAGCTTTCTTT. Protein sequence: CASMSNTMNTEAFF.

The chain has TRBV5-4 and TRBJ2-5, with TRBD1 identical over 7 bases. V gave up 2 bases and J gave up 8 bases; unmatched junction bases: 9. Germline CDR1 reads SGHNT; CDR2 reads YYREEE (reference sequence). The CDR3 is made up of 14 amino acids. DNA of the CDR3: TGTGCCAGCAGCTTTAATAGAGGGGGCGGAACCCAGTACTTC. Its translation is CASSFNRGGGTQYF.

This clone was picked up a small number of times. The V call is TRBV7-8, the J call TRBJ1-4; 8 positions match TRBD1. Per the germline V gene, CDR1 is SGHVS and CDR2 is FQNEAQ. V lost 5 bases and J lost 4; bases outside the gene matches: 3. CDR3 length: 14 residues. Written as DNA, the CDR3 is TGTGCCAGCAGCCAGGACAGGGTTAATGAAAAACTGTTTTTT. Translation gives CASSQDRVNEKLFF.

This chain uses TRBV11-3 with TRBJ1-6; 7 nucleotides align to TRBD1. This CDR3 has 13 amino acids. Germline CDR1 and CDR2: SGHNT and YENEEA. With 5 bases clipped from V and 10 bases from J, the junction kept 5 bases outside the gene matches. CDR3 loop: CASSKDRSSPLHF. The CDR3 DNA reads TGTGCCAGCAGCAAGGACAGGAGCTCACCCCTCCACTTT.

The rearrangement links TRBV3-1 (or the pseudogene TRBV3-2) to TRBJ2-7, with 9 bases that match TRBD1. Trimming took 4 bases from V and 5 from J; bases not matched to a gene: 6. Germline-derived CDR1 and CDR2 are LGHDT and YNNKEL (reference sequence). The CDR3 covers 14 residues. CDR3 residues: CASSRPGQGDEQYF. In nucleotides, the CDR3 is TGTGCCAGCAGCCGCCCGGGACAGGGAGACGAGCAGTACTTC.

CDR3 amino acids: CASSQEAQGSYGYTF. For the CDR3, the DNA is TGTGCCAGCAGCCAAGAGGCACAGGGGTCCTATGGCTACACCTTC. The J gene is TRBJ1-2, the V gene TRBV3-1 (or the pseudogene TRBV3-2), with 7 bases fitting TRBD1. CDR1 and CDR2 (germline): LGHDT, YNNKEL (reference sequence). The CDR3 is made up of 15 amino acids. V trimming: 0 bases; J trimming: 4 bases; junction bases outside the gene matches: 5.

This clone showed up just a few times. The CDR3 loop reads CASSGNLGNTIYF. CDR3 sequence (DNA): TGTGCCAGTTCAGGGAATCTTGGAAACACCATATATTTT. The V call is TRBV28, the J call TRBJ1-3, with D possibly being TRBD1 (5 bases). The CDR3 runs 13 residues. Germline V gene lookup returns CDR1 MDHEN and CDR2 SYDVKM. With 9 bases removed from V and 3 bases from J, the gap between germline ends came to 12 bases.

This sequence joins TRBV11-3 and TRBJ1-5; D is uncertain. V lost 1 base to trimming and J lost 1 base, with 11 bases between them. Germline V gives CDR1 SGHNT, CDR2 YENEEA. This CDR3 spans 16 amino acids. The CDR3 coding sequence is TGTGCCAGCAGCTTAGCGGCGTGCGGGAGCAATCAGCCCCAGCATTTT. Protein sequence: CASSLAACGSNQPQHF.

The chain has TRBV6-5 and TRBJ1-2, with no clear D. CDR1 is MNHEY and CDR2 is SVGAGI in the germline V gene. The V end lost 4 bases, the J end lost 6 bases, and 21 bases lay between the germline ends. This CDR3 is 16 amino acids long. The CDR3 DNA reads TGTGCCAGCAGTTCTCCAACGAAACACCGATTTGATGGCTACACCTTC. Translating it yields CASSSPTKHRFDGYTF.

The rearrangement links TRBV27 to TRBJ2-7, with TRBD2 matching over 12 bases. CDR3 length equals 19 residues. Trimming took 4 bases from V and 3 from J; bases not matched to a gene: 16. The V gene's germline CDR1 is MNHEY and CDR2 SMNVEV (reference sequence). CDR3 amino acids: CASSSAPSGRARIGYEQYF. The CDR3 bases are TGTGCCAGCAGTTCCGCCCCTAGCGGGAGGGCCCGGATCGGCTACGAGCAGTACTTC.

J is TRBJ1-1 and V is TRBV5-1, with D possibly being TRBD1 (6 bases). Trimming pared 2 bases from V and 1 base from J, leaving 15 bases between. Germline loops: CDR1 SGHRS, CDR2 YFSETQ. This CDR3 comprises 16 residues. The CDR3: CASSFESGQTNTEAFF. The DNA for the CDR3 is TGCGCCAGCAGCTTCGAGAGCGGACAGACGAACACTGAAGCTTTCTTT.

This sequence joins TRBV6-4 and TRBJ1-1, with a tentative D call TRBD1 (5 bases). This CDR3 is 14 amino acids long. Germline lookup yields CDR1 MRHNA and CDR2 SNTAGT. V lost 0 bases to trimming and J lost 1 base, with 6 bases between them. CDR3 loop: CASSDSDRNTEAFF. Written as DNA, the CDR3 is TGTGCCAGCAGTGACTCTGACAGGAACACTGAAGCTTTCTTT.

Only a few counts were recorded for this clone. The chain recombines TRBV25-1 with TRBJ2-5; 10 nucleotides agree with TRBD1. Germline CDR1 and CDR2: MGHDK and SYGVNS. With 4 bases clipped from V and 5 bases from J, the junction kept 4 bases outside the gene matches. CDR3 length: 14 residues. CDR3 bases: TGTGCCAGCAGTGTTGGACAGGGGGTGGAGACCCAGTACTTC. Translated, it gives CASSVGQGVETQYF.

The gene calls are TRBV5-4 and TRBJ2-5; 9 positions agree with TRBD1. CDR1 is SGHNT and CDR2 is YYREEE in the germline V gene (reference sequence). With 1 base clipped from V and 7 bases from J, the junction kept 8 bases outside the gene matches. The length of the CDR3 is 15 residues. The CDR3 nucleotides are TGTGCCAGCAGCTTGAGGGACAGGGCCTTTGGGACCCAGTACTTC. Translation gives CASSLRDRAFGTQYF. Full variable domain (outside the CDR3, taken from reference TRBV5-4 and TRBJ2-5): ETGVTQSPTHLIKTRGQQVTLRCSSQSGHNTVSWYQQALGQGPQFIFQYYREEENGRGNFPPRFSGLQFPNYSSELNVNALELDDSALYLCASSLRDRAFGTQYFGPGTRLLVL.

J is TRBJ1-2 and V is TRBV18; TRBD1 is a possible D gene (5 bases). The CDR3 totals 16 residues. Germline V lookup: CDR1 KGHSH, CDR2 LQKENI. Trimming pared 0 bases from V and 4 bases from J, leaving 15 bases between. CDR3 region: CASSPPVWGGGYGYTF. The DNA of the CDR3 is TGTGCCAGCTCACCACCGGTTTGGGGCGGGGGCTATGGCTACACCTTC.